One and the same sample provided the 31 T cell receptor beta chains below, sequenced in a study of identical twins. TCRdb analysed the 5' RACE reads with MiXCR anew, one entry per CDR3 protein. This table holds 1.5 million to 2 million distinct CDR3 sequences, under 35% found once. Sequenced input: cord blood. The origin of the receptors is a newborn girl in good health.

This clonotype was seen more than once but under ten times. The chain carries TRBV29-1 and TRBJ2-7; D may be TRBD1 (6 bases). Germline V gene sequence: CDR1 SQVTM, CDR2 ANQGSEA. With 5 bases removed from V and 7 bases from J, the gap between germline ends came to 21 bases. The CDR3 contains 14 residues. CDR3 sequence reads: CSVSRQARTGEQYF. The CDR3 nucleotides read TGCAGCGTTAGCAGACAGGCGCGAACGGGGGAGCAGTACTTC.

This clonotype came up many times. The chain carries TRBV12-3 or TRBV12-4 and TRBJ2-7; unclear D gene. CDR3 size: 12 residues. With 6 bases removed from V and 4 bases from J, the gap between germline ends came to 10 bases. In DNA, the CDR3 is TGTGCCAGCAGCAAGATGGGGTACGAGCAGTACTTC. Amino acids: CASSKMGYEQYF.

This clonotype was seen more than once but under ten times. This chain links TRBV20-1 with TRBJ2-7; 7 positions agree with TRBD1. This CDR3 spans 13 amino acids. V lost 7 bases, J lost 2 bases, and 8 bases stayed unmatched. The germline V gene has CDR1 DFQATT and CDR2 SNEGSKA (reference sequence). CDR3 in amino acids: CSGRGQSAYEQYF. In DNA, the CDR3 is TGCAGTGGCAGGGGACAGTCGGCCTACGAGCAGTACTTC.

In its sample, this clonotype was seen a few times. This chain joins TRBV20-1 and TRBJ2-7, with 8 bases that match TRBD2. V dropped 5 bases and J dropped 2; count of bases not matched to a gene: 8. The CDR3 contains 14 residues. Germline assignment: CDR1 DFQATT and CDR2 SNEGSKA (reference sequence). CDR3 sequence reads: CSASIAGPAYEQYF. The DNA of the CDR3 is TGCAGTGCTTCCATAGCGGGGCCAGCCTACGAGCAGTACTTC.

The chain is built from TRBV18 and TRBJ1-6, with 9 bases identical to TRBD1. The V gene's germline CDR1 is KGHSH and CDR2 LQKENI. After removal of 4 bases from V and 7 bases from J, the junction contained 5 bases not matched to a gene. CDR3 length equals 15 residues. CDR3 in DNA: TGTGCCAGCTCACTCTCGACAGGGGGGAATTCACCCCTCCACTTT. Residues: CASSLSTGGNSPLHF. The full variable domain, in which reference TRBV18 and TRBJ1-6 provide the parts outside the CDR3, is NAGVMQNPRHLVRRRGQEARLRCSPMKGHSHVYWYRQLPEEGLKFMVYLQKENIIDESGMPKERFSAEFPKEGPSILRIQQVVRGDSAAYFCASSLSTGGNSPLHFGNGTRLTVT.

In its sample, this clonotype was seen a few times. The chain joins TRBV5-1 to TRBJ2-4; D may match TRBD1 or TRBD2 (5 bases each). Germline CDR1 and CDR2: SGHRS and YFSETQ. Trimming took off 4 bases at V and 0 bases at J, with 11 bases between the two ends. This CDR3 is built from 15 residues. The CDR3 nucleotides read TGCGCCAGCAGCCGGGACCCAGTAGCCAAAAACATTCAGTACTTC. Protein sequence: CASSRDPVAKNIQYF.

J is TRBJ1-1 and V is TRBV20-1; the D is unclear. Looked up from germline, CDR1 is DFQATT and CDR2 is SNEGSKA (reference sequence). The CDR3 loop spans 15 amino acids. Trimming pared 6 bases from V and 0 bases from J, leaving 17 bases between. CDR3 in amino acids: CSAIRTDFMNTEAFF. The CDR3 nucleotides are TGCAGTGCCATCCGGACGGACTTTATGAACACTGAAGCTTTCTTT.

The CDR3: CASSQGRTAGNTIYF. The DNA of the CDR3 is TGTGCCAGCAGCCAAGGGCGGACTGCTGGAAACACCATATATTTT. This chain joins TRBV14 and TRBJ1-3; D is unresolved. The CDR3 contains 15 residues. V lost 1 base to trimming and J lost 2 bases, with 9 bases between them. CDR1 is SGHDN and CDR2 is FVKESK in the germline V gene.

This clonotype has just a few counts. The chain recombines TRBV11-2 with TRBJ2-1; 10 bases are a match to TRBD2. This CDR3 is 18 amino acids long. With V trimmed by 4 bases and J by 0 bases, 9 bases remained unmatched. The germline V gene encodes CDR1 SGHAT and CDR2 FQNNGV. The CDR3: CASSSERGGIFSYNEQFF. CDR3 nucleotides: TGTGCCAGCAGCTCGGAGCGGGGGGGCATTTTCTCCTACAATGAGCAGTTCTTC.

This chain links TRBV20-1 with TRBJ1-1; D perhaps matches TRBD1 (5 bases). The CDR3 length is 12 residues. From germline, CDR1 is DFQATT and CDR2 SNEGSKA (reference sequence). Deletions cut 0 bases from V and 7 bases from J, with 9 bases between. The CDR3 loop is CSARDTGYEAFF. CDR3 DNA: TGCAGTGCTAGAGATACAGGCTATGAAGCTTTCTTT.

This sequence joins TRBV4-1 and TRBJ2-1, with TRBD2 matching over 14 bases. Germline V CDR1 and CDR2: MGHRA, YSYEKL. V shed 3 bases, J shed 0 bases, and the junction held 4 bases outside the gene matches. This CDR3 has 18 residues. The CDR3 DNA reads TGCGCCAGCAGCCATGGACTAGCGGGGGGATTCTCCTACAATGAGCAGTTCTTC. Its protein is CASSHGLAGGFSYNEQFF.

The chain has TRBV21-1 and TRBJ2-3; the table's D gene call, TRBD2, was not cross checked with the DNA. TRBV21-1 has pseudogene status. The CDR3 runs to 15 residues. The CDR3 DNA follows: TGTGCCAGCAGCAAAGCCCACGGGCCCACAGATACGCAGTATTTT. It specifies CASSKAHGPTDTQYF.

The chain joins TRBV12-3 or TRBV12-4 to TRBJ2-7; 9 nucleotides agree with TRBD2. This CDR3 region has 15 residues. J gave up 7 bases and V 3 bases, and 10 bases lay outside the gene matches. This CDR3 reads CASSLWAGGLHEQYF. CDR3 DNA sequence: TGTGCCAGCAGTTTGTGGGCGGGAGGGCTTCATGAGCAGTACTTC.

V is TRBV6-8 and J is TRBJ2-1, with D unclear. The V end was cut by 4 bases, the J end by 0 bases, with 10 bases between. The CDR3 covers 15 residues. The V gene's germline CDR1 is MNHGY and CDR2 SAAAGT. The CDR3: CASSSPISSYNEQFF. The CDR3 coding sequence is TGTGCCAGCAGTTCGCCAATAAGCTCCTACAATGAGCAGTTCTTC.

This clonotype was counted between two and nine times. The V call is TRBV9, the J call TRBJ2-1, with TRBD2 identical over 13 bases. Trimming at V came to 3 bases and at J to 4 bases, leaving 10 bases not matched to a gene. The V gene's germline CDR1 is SGDLS and CDR2 YYNGEE. This CDR3 has 18 residues. The CDR3 region is CASSALPGTSGEYNEQFF. The CDR3 bases are TGTGCCAGCAGCGCCCTACCCGGGACTAGCGGGGAATACAATGAGCAGTTCTTC.

This clonotype appeared a few times. V usage is TRBV3-1 and J usage is TRBJ1-1; no clear D gene. V lost 3 bases, J lost 6 bases, and 32 bases lay in between. The CDR3 contains 20 residues. Germline assignment: CDR1 LGHDT and CDR2 YNNKEL (reference sequence). CDR3 DNA: TGTGCCAGCAGCCATCCCAAAGGCCCGAGGGCCAAGGTGACCTTCTCTGAAGCTTTCTTT. It yields the protein CASSHPKGPRAKVTFSEAFF.

The CDR3 region is CASSLYGVGFINSPLHF. The CDR3 DNA follows: TGTGCCAGCAGCTTATATGGAGTAGGGTTCATCAATTCACCCCTCCACTTT. The V call is TRBV7-2, the J call TRBJ1-6; D is ambiguous. Per the germline V gene, CDR1 is SGHTA and CDR2 is FQGNSA. This CDR3 is built from 17 residues. Trimming removed 2 bases from V and 7 bases from J, with 18 bases in between.

A few counts support this clonotype. This CDR3 is CASSLSGTSFFYTDTQYF. The CDR3 DNA reads as TGTGCCAGCAGTTTGTCCGGGACTTCCTTCTTCTACACAGATACGCAGTATTTT. J is TRBJ2-3 and V is TRBV28; D is possibly TRBD2 (6 bases). The V gene lost 3 bases and the J gene lost 2 bases, with 21 bases spanning the gap. Germline CDR1 MDHEN, CDR2 SYDVKM. This CDR3 contains 18 residues.

The gene calls are TRBV20-1 and TRBJ2-1; TRBD2 aligns across 10 bases. The CDR3 sequence is 17 residues long. Germline values: CDR1 DFQATT, CDR2 SNEGSKA (reference sequence). The CDR3 reads CSLHDVSGRFSYNEQFF. In nucleotides, the CDR3 is TGCAGCCTACACGACGTTAGCGGGAGGTTCTCCTACAATGAGCAGTTCTTC.

This clonotype was recorded many times. The rearrangement uses TRBV5-1 and TRBJ2-1, with TRBD1 identical over 7 bases. With 0 bases clipped from V and 3 bases from J, the junction kept 0 bases outside the gene matches. Germline V gene lookup returns CDR1 SGHRS and CDR2 YFSETQ. CDR3 length: 14 residues. This CDR3 reads CASSLDRGYNEQFF. As DNA, the CDR3 is TGCGCCAGCAGCTTGGACAGGGGCTACAATGAGCAGTTCTTC.

The CDR3 here is CSAREWQPNYGYTF. DNA for the CDR3: TGCAGTGCTAGAGAATGGCAGCCTAACTATGGCTACACCTTC. The chain couples TRBV20-1 to TRBJ1-2; D uncertain. The CDR3 is made up of 14 amino acids. Germline values: CDR1 DFQATT, CDR2 SNEGSKA (reference sequence). Trimming stripped 0 bases from V and 0 bases from J, with 8 bases between.

This CDR3 is CASWPLAGRGKSYEQYF. CDR3 DNA: TGTGCCAGCTGGCCCTTAGCTGGACGCGGGAAATCCTACGAGCAGTACTTC. The rearrangement joins TRBV6-2 or TRBV6-3 to TRBJ2-7, with D possibly matching TRBD2 (6 bases). The V end was cut by 8 bases, the J end by 1 base, with 24 bases between. Per the germline V gene, CDR1 is MNHEY and CDR2 is SVGEGT. CDR3 length: 17 amino acids.

Written as DNA, the CDR3 is TGTGCTAGTGGTTTGGTACTAGGCCCGATTAGCTCCTACAATGAGCAGTTCTTC. This gives the protein CASGLVLGPISSYNEQFF. The V gene is TRBV12-5, the J gene TRBJ2-1; D perhaps matches TRBD2 (5 bases). V dropped 0 bases and J dropped 0 bases, with 15 bases sitting between them. CDR3 size: 18 residues. The germline V gene has CDR1 LGHNT and CDR2 FRNRAP. Combining the CDR3 with reference TRBV12-5 and TRBJ2-1 gives the whole variable domain DARVTQTPRHKVTEMGQEVTMRCQPILGHNTVFWYRQTMMQGLELLAYFRNRAPLDDSGMPKDRFSAEMPDATLATLKIQPSEPRDSAVYFCASGLVLGPISSYNEQFFGPGTRLTVL.

This sequence joins TRBV12-3 or TRBV12-4 and TRBJ2-7; possibly TRBD1 for D (6 bases). CDR3 size: 16 residues. Trimming removed 4 bases at V and 5 bases at J, with 21 bases between. In nucleotides, the CDR3 is TGTGCCAGCAGTTCCCCAAGGACAGCCCCGGTGGACGAGCAGTACTTC. Translation gives CASSSPRTAPVDEQYF.

The J gene is TRBJ2-7, the V gene TRBV12-5; D remains unclear. The CDR3 extends over 16 amino acids. Germline CDR1 reads LGHNT; CDR2 reads FRNRAP. Trimming shortened V by 4 bases and J by 7 bases, and 23 bases separated the two germline ends. This CDR3 is CASGSSGLNSYNEQYF. The CDR3 nucleotides read TGTGCTAGTGGTTCCTCCGGGCTGAACTCCTACAATGAGCAGTACTTC.

In its sample, this clonotype was seen a few times. The rearrangement joins TRBV10-3 to TRBJ2-3, with TRBD2 matching 12 bases. V lost 6 bases to trimming and J lost 2 bases; unmatched junction nucleotides: 6. Germline V lookup: CDR1 ENHRY, CDR2 SYGVKD. The CDR3 is made up of 16 amino acids. In DNA, the CDR3 is TGTGCCATCAGGTCGGGACTAGCGGGCCTCACAGATACGCAGTATTTT. Protein sequence: CAIRSGLAGLTDTQYF.

This clonotype was observed a few times. The chain carries TRBV4-1 and TRBJ2-7; D not certain. The CDR3 extends over 15 amino acids. V lost 1 base and J lost 4, with 14 bases in between. CDR1 is MGHRA and CDR2 is YSYEKL in the germline V gene. This chain's CDR3 is CASSQVGPLGYEQYF. For the CDR3, the DNA is TGCGCCAGCAGCCAAGTCGGTCCACTTGGGTACGAGCAGTACTTC.

This clonotype has more than one count but fewer than ten. The chain couples TRBV3-1 to TRBJ2-3; D possibly uses TRBD1 or TRBD2 (5 bases each). The CDR3 totals 14 residues. CDR1 is LGHDT, CDR2 YNNKEL, per germline (reference sequence). V gave up 1 base and J gave up 7 bases, with 12 bases separating them. In nucleotides, the CDR3 is TGTGCCAGCAGCCAAGTCGGGGCGTCCCATACGCAGTATTTT. It codes for CASSQVGASHTQYF.

This chain connects TRBV13 to TRBJ1-6, with D perhaps matching TRBD1 (6 bases). V was shortened by 5 bases and J by 0 bases, with 11 bases between the two germline ends. This CDR3 region has 16 residues. Germline CDR1 and CDR2: PRHDT and FYEKMQ (reference sequence). This CDR3 reads CASSLRQVSYNSPLHF. The DNA for the CDR3 is TGTGCCAGCAGCCTACGACAGGTCTCCTATAATTCACCCCTCCACTTT.

In regard to this clonotype: Since no conserved phenylalanine or tryptophan closes the CDR3, a read error is the likely cause. CDR3 DNA: TGTGCCAGCAGCCGCCAGGGGCGGTCCTACGAGCAGTACTTG. Amino acids: CASSRQGRSYEQYL. The chain carries TRBV3-1 and TRBJ2-7; TRBD1 might be the D (6 bases). The CDR3 contains 14 residues. The V gene's germline CDR1 is LGHDT and CDR2 YNNKEL (reference sequence). V gave up 4 bases and J gave up 1 base, with 11 bases separating them.

V is TRBV29-1 and J is TRBJ2-7, with a tentative D call TRBD1 (6 bases). The CDR3 is 13 amino acids. Trimming left V 5 bases short and J 3 bases short, with 14 bases between. The germline V gene has CDR1 SQVTM and CDR2 ANQGSEA. CDR3 in DNA: TGCAGCGTTCGGGGCAGGGGTAGCTACGAGCAGTACTTC. This gives the protein CSVRGRGSYEQYF.